The clone carrying this T cell receptor beta chain was observed a few times. Antigen: not known. The data were taken from a study of response to subunit inactivated influenza vaccine. Study outcomes and limitations: That few new T cells are recruited by each seasonal influenza vaccination was the authors' suggestion.

TCRdb processed the RT-PCR reads anew with MiXCR; each CDR3 protein has one entry. The sample lists about 780,000 distinct CDR3 sequences, around 18% seen once, with 11% in the top ten. The CDR3 sequence is 16 residues long. CDR1 is DFQATT and CDR2 is SNEGSKA in the germline V gene (reference sequence). Trimming took 2 bases from V and 2 from J; bases not matched to a gene: 11. This chain uses TRBV20-1 with TRBJ1-2, with 7 bases that match TRBD1. This sequence originates from a man over 45 who received an inactivated influenza vaccine. Sequencing was performed on PBMCs from blood, taken approximately 5 days after vaccination. The CDR3 here is CSARLSDRHYNYGYTF. In DNA form, the CDR3 reads TGCAGTGCTAGACTATCGGACAGGCATTACAACTATGGCTACACCTTC.